This is a list of T cell receptor beta chains from one sample in a study of tumor and adjacent non-tumor tissue in lung cancer. TCRdb independently ran MiXCR on the multiplex PCR reads; one entry per CDR3 protein. This table holds over 100,000 distinct CDR3 sequences, about 63% found once. Sequencing input: distant non-tumor lung tissue. These receptors were obtained from a man aged 55 to 69 with non-small cell lung cancer. The CDR3 runs from the conserved cysteine through the conserved F or W. D genes are given only for firm matches. Clone size is not always given. Where it is, it says once, few, many or a class for expanded clones.

clone_size	v_call	j_call	d_call	cdr3_nt	cdr3_aa
many	TRBV12-3/TRBV12-4	TRBJ2-7	.	TGTGCCAGCAGTTCTGGGTTCGGCGCCTACGAGCAGTACTTC	CASSSGFGAYEQYF
.	TRBV11-1	TRBJ2-2	.	TGTGCCAGCAGCCCCGGGACCCAATTTAACACCGGGGAGCTGTTTTTT	CASSPGTQFNTGELFF
many	TRBV20-1	TRBJ2-1	.	TGCAGTGCTAGTTCCCCCTGGGGAGCGGTCAATGAGCAGTTCTTC	CSASSPWGAVNEQFF
.	TRBV11-1	TRBJ2-1	.	TGTGCCAGCAGCTTAGTGCACGGTAGCGGCCTTGAAGTATATGAGCAGTTCTTC	CASSLVHGSGLEVYEQFF
medium-sized	TRBV7-8	TRBJ2-6	.	TGTGCCAGCAGCTATAGAGGGGCCAACGTCCTGACTTTC	CASSYRGANVLTF
.	TRBV6-6	TRBJ1-3	.	TGTGTCAGCGGCTATCAAGACACCATATATTTT	CVSGYQDTIYF
.	TRBV12-3/TRBV12-4	TRBJ2-1	.	TGTGCCAGCAGTCTCATCCAGCAGGTCGAGCAGCTCTTC	CASSLIQQVEQLF
once	TRBV18	TRBJ2-5	TRBD1	TGTGCCAGCTCACGAGGGGAGAACAGGGGAGAAGAGACCCAGTACTTC	CASSRGENRGEETQYF
many	TRBV28	TRBJ2-2	.	TGTGCCAGCAGCCGGGGTCCCACCGGGGAGCTGTTTTTT	CASSRGPTGELFF
.	TRBV4-3	TRBJ2-2	.	TGCGCCAGCAGCCAAGATCGGGCTATCGGCACCGGGGAACTGTTTTTT	CASSQDRAIGTGELFF
.	TRBV6-5	TRBJ2-6	.	TGTGCCAGCCGATCTCGAGGAATCTCTTGGGCCAACGTCCTGATTTTC	CASRSRGISWANVLIF
many	TRBV6-2/TRBV6-3	TRBJ2-2	.	TGTGCCAGCATCAAGCTAAGCGCGGGGTCGGCGAACACCGGGGAGCTGTTTTTT	CASIKLSAGSANTGELFF
many	TRBV5-1	TRBJ1-1	.	TGCGCCAGCCGGAGGACAGATGCCGCCTTTGAAGCTTTCTTT	CASRRTDAAFEAFF
many	TRBV6-6	TRBJ2-3	TRBD2	TGTGCCAGCAGTCCTACTAGCGGAGATACGCAGTATTTT	CASSPTSGDTQYF
.	TRBV5-6	TRBJ1-2	.	TGTGCCTCCCGGTCTGGGGGGGTAAACTACGGCTACACCTTC	CASRSGGVNYGYTF
many	TRBV7-9	TRBJ1-2	.	TGTGCCAGCAGCCATTCGGACGCGGTGGTAGATGGCTACACCTTC	CASSHSDAVVDGYTF
many	TRBV28	TRBJ2-5	TRBD1	TGTGCCAGCGAGGGACAGCAACAAGAGACCCAGTACTTC	CASEGQQQETQYF
few	TRBV20-1	TRBJ2-7	.	TGCAGTGCTAGTCGCGGGTCGTTTGAGGGGCTCCACGAGCAGTACTTC	CSASRGSFEGLHEQYF
medium-sized	TRBV11-1	TRBJ1-1	.	TGTGCCAGCAGCCCAGGCATTTCTTACACTGAAGCTTTCTTT	CASSPGISYTEAFF
.	TRBV6-6	TRBJ2-7	TRBD1	TGTGCCAGCAAAATGGGACAGGGACTATACGAGCGATACTTC	CASKMGQGLYERYF
.	TRBV29-1	TRBJ2-1	TRBD1	TGCAGCATTGAAGATCAGCAGGGGGCGGTGCATAGGCAGTTCTTC	CSIEDQQGAVHRQFF
few	TRBV27	TRBJ1-4	TRBD1	TGTGCCAGCAGCGGACAGGGCAGGGGCTTTAGCGAAAAACTGTTTTTT	CASSGQGRGFSEKLFF
.	TRBV7-9	TRBJ1-6	.	TGTGCCAGCAGCTTTCCGGACACTAATTCACCCCTCCACTTT	CASSFPDTNSPLHF
.	TRBV6-5	TRBJ2-7	.	TGTGCCAGCAGCTCCAAACGGGGCAGGGCCTACGATCAGTACTTC	CASSSKRGRAYDQYF
.	TRBV29-1	TRBJ2-7	.	TGCAGCGTTGGGGGCTACGAGCAGTACTTC	CSVGGYEQYF
.	TRBV12-3/TRBV12-4	TRBJ2-7	.	TGTGCCAGCAGCCGTTTGGGCGGGATTCCAGCTGAGCAGTACTTC	CASSRLGGIPAEQYF
.	TRBV11-3	TRBJ2-2	.	TGTTCGAGCAGTCCCGAGGAGCTCACCGGGGAGCTGTTTTTT	CSSSPEELTGELFF
.	TRBV10-1	TRBJ2-1	TRBD1	TGCGTCAGCAGTGCCGGGACAGGGTTGGTGAACGAGCAGTTCTTC	CVSSAGTGLVNEQFF
many	TRBV5-6	TRBJ1-2	.	TGTGCCAGCAGCCTGGTGGCCCTTCGGAACTATGGCTACACCTTC	CASSLVALRNYGYTF
.	TRBV11-3	TRBJ1-1	.	TGTGCAAGCAACTCACCCGGGTGGGTCCGGGTGAACACTGAAGCTTTCTTT	CASNSPGWVRVNTEAFF
.	TRBV12-3/TRBV12-4	TRBJ1-2	.	TGTGCTAGCAGTTCGACCCCACATGGCCCCCAAGCTAACTATGGCTACACCTTC	CASSSTPHGPQANYGYTF
few	TRBV11-2	TRBJ2-6	TRBD1	TGCGCAAGCAGCTTAGGGGGCGCAGGGGCCAACGTCCTGACTTTC	CASSLGGAGANVLTF
.	TRBV29-1	TRBJ2-1	.	TGCAGCGTCAAACTACAGGCCCTGATCTCCAATGAGCAGTTCTTC	CSVKLQALISNEQFF
.	TRBV2	TRBJ2-7	TRBD1	TGTGCCAGCAACCGGGACAGGGGTTACGAGCAGTACTTC	CASNRDRGYEQYF
medium-sized	TRBV11-1	TRBJ2-1	.	TGTGCCAGCAGCTTGGGGATTGGAGGGCTCAATGAGCAGTTCTTC	CASSLGIGGLNEQFF
.	TRBV24-1	TRBJ2-1	TRBD2	TGTGCCACCATTGAAGGCCGGGGCGGGGGGACATCCTACAATGAGCAGTTCTTC	CATIEGRGGGTSYNEQFF
many	TRBV4-3	TRBJ2-3	TRBD2	TGCGCCAGCAGCCAAGCGGCGGGAGCACGTACAGATACGCAGTATTTT	CASSQAAGARTDTQYF
.	TRBV5-6	TRBJ2-1	TRBD2	TGTGCCAGCAGCCCCTCTTCAGCGGGAGGGCCTTTCAATGAGCAGTTCTTC	CASSPSSAGGPFNEQFF
.	TRBV6-2/TRBV6-3	TRBJ1-5	.	TGTGCCAGCAGCCCCGGGGGGTGGCGAGAGTCCCAGCATTTT	CASSPGGWRESQHF
many	TRBV12-3/TRBV12-4	TRBJ1-6	TRBD1	TGTGCCAGCAGTCCCTCTGGGACAGGGGGTAATTCACCCCTCCACTTT	CASSPSGTGGNSPLHF
.	TRBV2	TRBJ1-2	.	TGTGCCAGCAACAGTCCCGGGACGATGTCGGGCTACACCTTC	CASNSPGTMSGYTF
many	TRBV6-1	TRBJ1-5	TRBD1	TGTGCCAGCAGTACAGACAGGGGCAATCAGCCCCAGCATTTT	CASSTDRGNQPQHF
.	TRBV18	TRBJ1-6	.	TGTGCCAGCTCGCCAAGTTATAATTCACCCCTCCACTTT	CASSPSYNSPLHF
.	TRBV5-4	TRBJ2-4	.	TGTGCCGGCAGTCAACGGGGGCGGGATGCCAAAAACACTCAGTACTTC	CAGSQRGRDAKNTQYF
.	TRBV4-2	TRBJ2-5	.	TGTGCCAGCAGCCAAGATGGTGGGATGTACCAGGAGACCCAGTACTTC	CASSQDGGMYQETQYF
many	TRBV7-8	TRBJ2-5	TRBD2	TGTGCCAGCAGCTTTATTAGCGGGAGAGAGACCCAGTACTTC	CASSFISGRETQYF
.	TRBV11-3	TRBJ2-1	.	TGTGCCAGCAGCCTACTACTCGCGGCGGACTGTAATGAGCAGTTCTTC	CASSLLLAADCNEQFF
.	TRBV28	TRBJ2-5	TRBD2	TGTGCCAGCAGTTCGGGGGGGACTAGCGGGTGGGAGACCCAGTACTTC	CASSSGGTSGWETQYF
few	TRBV12-3/TRBV12-4	TRBJ2-1	TRBD2	TGTGCCAGCAGCCCCGGGACTAGGCCCAATGAGCAGTTCTTC	CASSPGTRPNEQFF
many	TRBV12-3/TRBV12-4	TRBJ2-3	TRBD2	TGTGCCAGCAGCTTTAGCGGGAAATCAGATACGCAGTATTTT	CASSFSGKSDTQYF
many	TRBV6-1	TRBJ2-5	TRBD2	TGTGCCAGCAGGGACCGTTCTAGCGGGAGACCCGGGGAGGAGACCCAGTACTTC	CASRDRSSGRPGEETQYF
once	TRBV4-1	TRBJ1-5	.	TGCGCCAGCAGCCAAGGTCAGGGTAGCAATCACCCCCAGCATTTT	CASSQGQGSNHPQHF
.	TRBV11-1	TRBJ2-7	.	TGTGTCAGCAGTTTACTACAGGGCACTTTGAGGGAGAGGTACTTC	CVSSLLQGTLRERYF
.	TRBV14	TRBJ1-1	.	TGCACCAGCAGCCGTCTGACTGTCCCTGAAGCTTTCTTT	CTSSRLTVPEAFF
many	TRBV5-1	TRBJ2-7	.	TGCGCCAGCAGCTTAGGGCAGTCCTACGAGCAGTACTTC	CASSLGQSYEQYF
.	TRBV11-2	TRBJ1-2	.	TGTGGCAGCAACTTATTAACAGGCCCGGGCAGTAACTATGGCTACACCTTC	CGSNLLTGPGSNYGYTF
medium-sized	TRBV6-2/TRBV6-3	TRBJ1-1	TRBD1	TGTGCCAGCAGTACGACAGGGGGCTCAGCTTTCTTT	CASSTTGGSAFF
.	TRBV4-3	TRBJ2-3	.	TGCGCCAGCAGCCAGCGGTTTGGGGGGCTATATCGCACAGATACCCAGTATTTT	CASSQRFGGLYRTDTQYF
many	TRBV5-1	TRBJ2-2	.	TGCGCCAGCAGCTTGGGACTACCCTACACCGGGGAGCTGTTTTTT	CASSLGLPYTGELFF